Listed below are T cell receptor beta chains from one sample, sequenced in a study of shared clonotypes between healthy human individuals. Produced via immunoSEQ multiplex PCR; TCRdb's table is partial and in-frame only. The data hold about 750,000 clones, with over 90% observed a single time. The sequencing input was naive CD8+ T cells sorted from blood. These receptors all stem from a man under 40 in good health. Both conserved end residues are trimmed from each CDR3.

V gene	CDR3 protein
TRBV14	ASSQVAGSYYGYT
TRBV5-1	ASSLEGPPYEQY
TRBV19	ASTSGAKAQY
TRBV5-4	ASSSSLTLNEQF
TRBV5-6	ASSLVEGLAGTYEQY
TRBV7-9	ASSSVRSSYNEQF
TRBV5-1	ASSLEGQYNEQF
TRBV6-4	ASSVDYQETQY
TRBV19	ASSVSITYNEQF
TRBV27	ASSLLGDNEKLF
TRBV7-3	ASSFMAGGVLNEQF
TRBV5-8	ASSPTSGSGETQY
TRBV27	ASSLSLGNTEAF
TRBV5-1	ASSSTYEQY
TRBV28	ASSLLVGADYYSYEQY
TRBV7-9	ASSFDGETQY
TRBV11-2	ASSRLAASYEQY
TRBV7-9	ASSSLAEGDEQY
TRBV12-5	ASGYNTEAF
TRBV10-3	AISDATEDNQPQH
TRBV5-8	ASSSIGSIRF
TRBV4-1	ASSQGPVKPTYEQY
TRBV27	ASGLTYDLQY
TRBV5-6	ASSLEQGYEQY
TRBV7-6	ASSGVISQSRANVLT
TRBV27	ASSSIYEQY
TRBV7-2	ASSRIPWGAVHNEQF
TRBV4-1	ASSQATGGNQETQY
TRBV19	ASSIGTTGSYEQY
TRBV6-1	ASSESGFEDEQY
TRBV5-8	ASSSPQVRDGYT
TRBV7-9	ASSLPTTGLTNNEQF
TRBV27	ASSPGQGYTEAF
TRBV11-3	ASSLGSDPYEQY
TRBV10-2	ASKLPGWGRPTDTQY
TRBV27	ASSLSQGSQPQH
TRBV7-9	ASSPRGSYEQY
TRBV5-4	ASSFGGSYEQY